This entry is about one T cell receptor (beta chain). The assay was immunoSEQ multiplex PCR, and TCRdb's table has in-frame clones only and misses some. The sample yields fewer than 200,000 clones, 87% seen once. This entry is derived from a study of blood T cell repertoires in COVID-19. About the study: Collection of acute and convalescent COVID-19 samples took place in the United States, Italy and Spain.

The sequence was collected from a woman between 50 and 59 years old with acute or convalescent COVID-19. What was sequenced was peripheral blood.

CDR3 DNA: TGTGCCAGCAGCTTAGAGGCTAGCGGATTCTACGAGCAGTACTTC. Translating gives CASSLEASGFYEQYF. V and J are TRBV7-2 and TRBJ2-7; 7 nucleotides match TRBD2. V shed 1 base, J shed 3 bases, and the junction held 6 bases outside the gene matches. Germline lookup yields CDR1 SGHTA and CDR2 FQGNSA. There are 15 residues in the CDR3.